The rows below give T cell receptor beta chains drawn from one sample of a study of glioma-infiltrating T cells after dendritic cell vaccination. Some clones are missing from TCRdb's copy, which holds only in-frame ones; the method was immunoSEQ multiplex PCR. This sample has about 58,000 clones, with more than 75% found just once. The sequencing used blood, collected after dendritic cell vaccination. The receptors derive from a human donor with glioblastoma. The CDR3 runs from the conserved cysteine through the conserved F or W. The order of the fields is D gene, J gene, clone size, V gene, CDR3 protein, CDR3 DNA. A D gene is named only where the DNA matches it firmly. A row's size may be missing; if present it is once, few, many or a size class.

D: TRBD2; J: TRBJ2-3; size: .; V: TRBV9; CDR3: CASSASGGASSDTQYF; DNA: TGTGCCAGCAGCGCTAGCGGGGGGGCATCCTCAGATACGCAGTATTTT
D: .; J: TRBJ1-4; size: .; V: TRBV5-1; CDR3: CASSLDSLEKLFF; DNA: TGCGCCAGCAGCTTGGACAGCCTGGAAAAACTGTTTTTT
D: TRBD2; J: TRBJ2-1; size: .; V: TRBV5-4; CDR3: CASSGGLAGGSYNEQFF; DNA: TGTGCCAGCAGCGGGGGACTAGCGGGGGGCTCCTACAATGAGCAGTTCTTC
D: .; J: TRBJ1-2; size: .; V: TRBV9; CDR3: CASSDTDSYYGYTF; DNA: TGTGCCAGCAGCGATACGGACAGTTACTATGGCTACACCTTC
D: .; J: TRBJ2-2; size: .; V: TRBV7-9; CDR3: CASSLHSTGELFF; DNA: TGTGCCAGCAGCTTACACAGCACCGGGGAGCTGTTTTTT
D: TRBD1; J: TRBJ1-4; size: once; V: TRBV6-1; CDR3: CASSGPTGMEEKLFF; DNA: TGTGCCAGCAGCGGCCCGACAGGGATGGAGGAAAAACTGTTTTTT
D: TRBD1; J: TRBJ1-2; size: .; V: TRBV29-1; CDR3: CSYYRGDGYTF; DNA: TGCAGCTACTACAGGGGGGATGGCTACACCTTC
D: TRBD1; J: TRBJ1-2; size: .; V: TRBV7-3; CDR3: CASSSPGQETYGYTF; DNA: TGTGCCAGCAGCTCACCGGGACAGGAAACCTATGGCTACACCTTC
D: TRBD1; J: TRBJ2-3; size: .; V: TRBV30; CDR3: CAWTTGASTDTQYF; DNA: TGTGCCTGGACGACAGGGGCGAGCACAGATACGCAGTATTTT
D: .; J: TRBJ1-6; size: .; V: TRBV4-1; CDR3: CASSQGGAASSYNSPLHF; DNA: TGCGCCAGCAGCCAAGGGGGAGCGGCGAGCTCCTATAATTCACCCCTCCACTTT
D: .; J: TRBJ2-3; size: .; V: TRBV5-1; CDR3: CASSLDIMRVSADTQYF; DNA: TGCGCCAGCAGCTTGGATATAATGAGAGTCTCGGCAGATACGCAGTATTTT
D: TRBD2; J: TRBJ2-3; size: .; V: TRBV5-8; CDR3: CASSLRLAATDTQYF; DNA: TGTGCCAGCAGCTTGCGACTAGCGGCCACAGATACGCAGTATTTT
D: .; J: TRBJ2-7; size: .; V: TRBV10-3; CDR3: CAISTSVAGASYEQYF; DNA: TGTGCCATCAGTACCTCAGTAGCAGGGGCCTCCTACGAGCAGTACTTC
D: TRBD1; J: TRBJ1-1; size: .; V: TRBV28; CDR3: CASRLTRDRGSKAFF; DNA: TGTGCCAGCAGGTTGACCCGGGACAGGGGGTCCAAAGCTTTCTTT
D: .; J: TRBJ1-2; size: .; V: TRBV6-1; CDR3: CASTQSRRMSYGYTF; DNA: TGTGCCAGCACCCAAAGTAGGAGGATGAGCTATGGCTACACCTTC
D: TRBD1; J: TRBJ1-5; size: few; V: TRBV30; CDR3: CAWSGQGVSRGNQPQHF; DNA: TGTGCCTGGAGTGGACAGGGGGTGAGTCGTGGCAATCAGCCCCAGCATTTT
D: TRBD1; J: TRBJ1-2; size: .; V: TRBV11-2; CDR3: CASSLVLGQGLVNYGYTF; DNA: TGTGCCAGCAGCCTAGTACTGGGACAGGGGTTAGTTAACTATGGCTACACCTTC
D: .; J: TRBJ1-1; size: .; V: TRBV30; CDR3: CAWRGGFNTEAFF; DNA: TGTGCCTGGAGAGGAGGGTTCAACACTGAAGCTTTCTTT
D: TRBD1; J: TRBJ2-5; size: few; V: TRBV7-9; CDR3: CASSLMTGETQYF; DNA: TGTGCCAGCAGCCTAATGACAGGGGAGACCCAGTACTTC
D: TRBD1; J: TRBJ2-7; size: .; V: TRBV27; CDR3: CASSTTGYLSYEQYF; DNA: TGTGCCAGCAGTACGACAGGGTATCTTTCCTACGAGCAGTACTTC
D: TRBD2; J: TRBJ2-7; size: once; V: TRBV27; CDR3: CASRIRLAGSYEQYF; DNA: TGTGCCAGCAGGATTAGACTAGCGGGGTCCTACGAGCAGTACTTC
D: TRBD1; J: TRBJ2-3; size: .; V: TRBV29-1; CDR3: CSGNRGPDTQYF; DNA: TGCAGCGGGAACAGGGGCCCAGATACGCAGTATTTT
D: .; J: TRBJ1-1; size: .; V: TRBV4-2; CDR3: CASSRSVEGEAFF; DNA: TGTGCCAGCAGCCGATCGGTAGAGGGTGAAGCTTTCTTT
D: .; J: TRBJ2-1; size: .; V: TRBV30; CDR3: CAFRVGNEQFF; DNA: TGTGCCTTTCGTGTCGGCAATGAGCAGTTCTTC
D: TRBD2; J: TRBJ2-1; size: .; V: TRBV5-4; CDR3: CASSFSLTGGLHNEQFF; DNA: TGTGCCAGCAGCTTCTCGCTTACGGGGGGTTTGCACAATGAGCAGTTCTTC
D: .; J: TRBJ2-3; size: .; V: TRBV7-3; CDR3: CASSFGSSTDTQYF; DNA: TGTGCCAGCAGCTTTGGGAGTAGCACAGATACGCAGTATTTT
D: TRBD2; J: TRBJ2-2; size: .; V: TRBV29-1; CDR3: CSVIAGLAGGLYTGELFF; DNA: TGCAGCGTCATAGCGGGACTAGCGGGGGGGTTGTACACCGGGGAGCTGTTTTTT
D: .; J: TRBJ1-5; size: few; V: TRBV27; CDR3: CASSFQGRGQPQHF; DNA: TGTGCCAGCAGTTTCCAAGGGAGGGGTCAGCCCCAGCATTTT
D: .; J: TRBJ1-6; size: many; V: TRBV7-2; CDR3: CASSNRAGSGSPLHF; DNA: TGTGCCAGCAGCAATAGGGCGGGGAGTGGTTCACCCCTCCACTTT
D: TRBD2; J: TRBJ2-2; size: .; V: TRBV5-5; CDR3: CASRQLAGSTGELFF; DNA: TGTGCCAGCAGACAACTAGCGGGTAGCACCGGGGAGCTGTTTTTT
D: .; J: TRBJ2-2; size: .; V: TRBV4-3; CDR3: CASSQDGGGGLDNTGELFF; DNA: TGCGCCAGCAGCCAAGATGGGGGCGGGGGCCTCGATAACACCGGGGAGCTGTTTTTT
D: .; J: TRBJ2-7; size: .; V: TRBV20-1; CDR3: CSASRDEQYF; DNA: TGCAGTGCTAGTCGTGACGAGCAGTACTTC
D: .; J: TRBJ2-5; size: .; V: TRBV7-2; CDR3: CASSLGTGQETQYF; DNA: TGTGCCAGCAGCTTAGGAACAGGGCAAGAGACCCAGTACTTC
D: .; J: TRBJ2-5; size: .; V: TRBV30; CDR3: CAWTDRSGQETQYF; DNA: TGTGCCTGGACAGACCGGTCGGGGCAAGAGACCCAGTACTTC
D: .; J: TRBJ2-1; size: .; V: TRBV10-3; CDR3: CAISPGARTDEQFF; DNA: TGTGCCATCAGTCCAGGGGCACGGACAGATGAGCAGTTCTTC
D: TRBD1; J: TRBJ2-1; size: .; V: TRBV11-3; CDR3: CASSFVGGTGDMNEQFF; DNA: TGTGCCAGCAGCTTCGTCGGAGGGACAGGGGATATGAATGAGCAGTTCTTC
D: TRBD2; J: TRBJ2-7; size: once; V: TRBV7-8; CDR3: CAIRAGGPDEQYF; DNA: TGTGCCATCAGGGCGGGGGGGCCGGACGAGCAGTACTTC
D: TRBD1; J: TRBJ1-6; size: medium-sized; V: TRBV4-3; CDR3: CASSQSRGLGSPLHF; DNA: TGCGCCAGCAGCCAGTCGAGGGGGCTGGGTTCACCCCTCCACTTT
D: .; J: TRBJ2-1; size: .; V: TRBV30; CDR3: CAWRRGTTGEQFF; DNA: TGTGCCTGGAGGCGGGGGACAACCGGTGAGCAGTTCTTC
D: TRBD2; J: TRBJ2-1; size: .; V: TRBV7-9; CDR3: CASSFTSGGTYNEQFF; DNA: TGTGCCAGCAGCTTTACTAGCGGGGGAACGTACAATGAGCAGTTCTTC
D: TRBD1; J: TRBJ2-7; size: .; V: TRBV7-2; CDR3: CASSVGTGPYEQYF; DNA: TGTGCCAGCAGCGTCGGGACAGGCCCCTACGAGCAGTACTTC
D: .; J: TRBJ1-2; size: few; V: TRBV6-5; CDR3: CASSYAGSYGYTF; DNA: TGTGCCAGCAGTTACGCGGGAAGCTATGGCTACACCTTC
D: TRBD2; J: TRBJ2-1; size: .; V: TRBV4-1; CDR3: CASSQDNGGWRGIHNEQFF; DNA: TGCGCCAGCAGCCAAGATAATGGTGGATGGCGGGGGATACACAATGAGCAGTTCTTC
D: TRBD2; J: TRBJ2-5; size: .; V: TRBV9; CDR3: CASSVRAGRVETQYF; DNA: TGTGCCAGCAGCGTACGGGCAGGGAGGGTAGAGACCCAGTACTTC
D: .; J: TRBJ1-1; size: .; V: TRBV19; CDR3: CASRLNRAVYTEAFF; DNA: TGTGCCAGTAGACTCAACAGGGCCGTATACACTGAAGCTTTCTTT
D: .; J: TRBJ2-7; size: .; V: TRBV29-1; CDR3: CSVGTVNYYEQYF; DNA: TGCAGCGTTGGGACAGTTAACTACTACGAGCAGTACTTC
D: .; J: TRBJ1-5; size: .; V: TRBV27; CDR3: CASSRYEERGRGNQPQHF; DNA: TGTGCCAGCAGCCGATATGAGGAAAGGGGTCGGGGCAATCAGCCCCAGCATTTT
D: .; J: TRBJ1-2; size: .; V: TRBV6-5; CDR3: CASRQDGSYGYTF; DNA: TGTGCCAGCAGACAGGACGGGTCTTATGGCTACACCTTC
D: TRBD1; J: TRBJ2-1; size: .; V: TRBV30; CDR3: CAWSVGWVGAGGLNEQFF; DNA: TGTGCCTGGAGTGTAGGGTGGGTGGGGGCAGGGGGCCTAAATGAGCAGTTCTTC
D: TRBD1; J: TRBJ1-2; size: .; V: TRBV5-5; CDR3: CASSLTGTGLSGYTF; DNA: TGTGCCAGCAGCCTAACCGGGACAGGGCTGTCTGGCTACACCTTC
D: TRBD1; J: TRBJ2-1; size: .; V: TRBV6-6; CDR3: CASSFTGVTYNEQFF; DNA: TGTGCCAGCAGTTTCACAGGGGTTACCTACAATGAGCAGTTCTTC
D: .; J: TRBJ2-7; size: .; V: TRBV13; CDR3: CASSLGQGNEQYF; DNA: TGTGCCAGCAGCTTAGGCCAGGGAAACGAGCAGTACTTC